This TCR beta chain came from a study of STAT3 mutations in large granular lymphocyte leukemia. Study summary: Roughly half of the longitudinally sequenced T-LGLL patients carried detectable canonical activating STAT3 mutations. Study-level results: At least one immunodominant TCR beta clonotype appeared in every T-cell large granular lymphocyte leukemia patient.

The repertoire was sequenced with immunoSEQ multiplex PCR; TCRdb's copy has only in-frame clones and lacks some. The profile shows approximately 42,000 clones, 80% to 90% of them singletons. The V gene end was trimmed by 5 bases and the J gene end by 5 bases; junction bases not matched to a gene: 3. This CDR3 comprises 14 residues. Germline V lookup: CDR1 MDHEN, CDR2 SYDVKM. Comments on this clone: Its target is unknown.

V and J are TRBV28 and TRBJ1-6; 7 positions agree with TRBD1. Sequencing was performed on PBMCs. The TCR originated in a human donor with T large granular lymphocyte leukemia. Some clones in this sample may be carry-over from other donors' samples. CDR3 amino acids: CASSRQGDNSPLHF. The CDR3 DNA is TGTGCCAGCAGTCGTCAGGGGGATAATTCACCCCTCCACTTT. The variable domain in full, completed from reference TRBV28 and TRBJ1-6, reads DVKVTQSSRYLVKRTGEKVFLECVQDMDHENMFWYRQDPGLGLRLIYFSYDVKMKEKGDIPEGYSVSREKKERFSLILESASTNQTSMYLCASSRQGDNSPLHFGNGTRLTVT.